The clone carrying this T cell receptor (beta chain) was seen repeatedly, ten times or more. Its antigen is still unknown. This entry comes from a study of regulatory T cells in long-lasting Graves disease. Study in general: Persistence in Graves' disease denoted antithyroid drug use beyond 5 years alongside positive TSH receptor antibodies. Study conclusions and caveats: Persistent Graves' patients showed less TCR diversity than newly diagnosed ones. Rather than thyroid tissue, only peripheral blood underwent study.

Time point reported: persistent/refractory GD, antithyroid drugs over 5 years with positive TRAb. RNA extracted from PBMCs served as the sequencing template. From germline, CDR1 is KGHDR and CDR2 SFDVKD. This CDR3 has 15 residues. The V and J ends lost 6 bases and 1 base, in that order; junction bases with no gene match: 7. Construction of TCR beta libraries relied on iRepertoire HTBI primers and on Arm-PCR targeting CDR3 regions. Per the original data handling: Spanning all samples, the identified segments comprised about 62 TRBV and approximately 14 TRBJ. TCRdb processed the multiplex PCR reads anew with MiXCR; each CDR3 protein has one entry. The V and J calls reflect TCRdb's pipeline rather than the authors' work. Among almost 350,000 distinct CDR3 sequences listed, around 20% were seen once.

V gene TRBV24-1 combines with J gene TRBJ1-1; 7 bases map to TRBD1. The clonotype originates from a female donor with Graves disease. This specimen was peripheral blood mononuclear cells (PBMCs), taken when the disease was refractory, from a patient treated with antithyroid drugs. CDR3 DNA: TGTGCCACCAGTCAGGGAGGGGGCTGGAACACTGAAGCTTTCTTT. It is translated as CATSQGGGWNTEAFF.